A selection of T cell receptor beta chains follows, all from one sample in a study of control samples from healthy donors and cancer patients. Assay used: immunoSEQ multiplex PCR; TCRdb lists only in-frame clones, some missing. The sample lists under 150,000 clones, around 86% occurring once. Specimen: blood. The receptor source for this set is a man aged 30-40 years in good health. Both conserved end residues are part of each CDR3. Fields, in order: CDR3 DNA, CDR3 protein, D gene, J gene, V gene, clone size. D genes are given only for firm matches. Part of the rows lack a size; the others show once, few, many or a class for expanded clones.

DNA: TGTGCCAGCAGTTTAAGGCCGGGGGGACTCTACAATGAGCAGTTCTTC
CDR3: CASSLRPGGLYNEQFF
D: TRBD2
J: TRBJ2-1
V: TRBV27
size: once

DNA: TGTGCCATCTCCCAGGGGGACAGGGGGCTTAGCGAGCAGTACTTC
CDR3: CAISQGDRGLSEQYF
D: TRBD1
J: TRBJ2-7
V: TRBV10-3
size: .

DNA: TGTGCCAGCAGCGGTACAGGGGACACTGAAGCTTTCTTT
CDR3: CASSGTGDTEAFF
D: TRBD1
J: TRBJ1-1
V: TRBV5-4
size: once

DNA: TGCGCCAGCAGTGAGATCCCTGGAACTGAAGCTTTCTTT
CDR3: CASSEIPGTEAFF
D: .
J: TRBJ1-1
V: TRBV5-1
size: .

DNA: TGCGCCAGCAGCCAAGAAGCTCCGACAGGGACTAATGAAAAACTGTTTTTT
CDR3: CASSQEAPTGTNEKLFF
D: TRBD1
J: TRBJ1-4
V: TRBV4-1
size: .

DNA: TGTGCCAGCAGCCCTGCAGCCCACAATGAGCAGTTCTTC
CDR3: CASSPAAHNEQFF
D: .
J: TRBJ2-1
V: TRBV27
size: once

DNA: TGTGCCAGCAGCTTCGGGACAGGGGAGATCGAGCAGTACTTC
CDR3: CASSFGTGEIEQYF
D: TRBD1
J: TRBJ2-7
V: TRBV5-6
size: once

DNA: TGTGCCAGCACCCCCAGTCCCGGGGAGCTGTTTTTT
CDR3: CASTPSPGELFF
D: .
J: TRBJ2-2
V: TRBV11-3
size: .

DNA: TGTGCCAGCAGTTACTCGACGGGTAGGGGAAACTATGGCTACACCTTC
CDR3: CASSYSTGRGNYGYTF
D: .
J: TRBJ1-2
V: TRBV6-5
size: .

DNA: TGCAGCGTTTCCCGGGGGGGGTCCTACAATGAGCAGTTCTTC
CDR3: CSVSRGGSYNEQFF
D: TRBD2
J: TRBJ2-1
V: TRBV29-1
size: few

DNA: TGTGCCAGCAACGACAACTCCTACGAGCAGTACTTC
CDR3: CASNDNSYEQYF
D: .
J: TRBJ2-7
V: TRBV3-1/TRBV3-2
size: .

DNA: TGTGCCAGTAGTGGTGGGGGCCTGGGGGAGGATGAGCAGTTCTTC
CDR3: CASSGGGLGEDEQFF
D: .
J: TRBJ2-1
V: TRBV19
size: .

DNA: TGTGCCAGCAGTACCACCACGGGCAGACTCTCCTACGAGCAGTACTTC
CDR3: CASSTTTGRLSYEQYF
D: .
J: TRBJ2-7
V: TRBV6-4
size: .

DNA: TGCGCCAGCAGCTTGGGGGGGGCCGACAATGAGCAGTTCTTC
CDR3: CASSLGGADNEQFF
D: .
J: TRBJ2-1
V: TRBV5-1
size: .

DNA: TGTGCCAGCAGCTTCGCACAGGGGTATCAGTACTTC
CDR3: CASSFAQGYQYF
D: TRBD1
J: TRBJ2-7
V: TRBV7-6
size: .

DNA: TGTGCCAGCAGCCAAAGGTCTGGTAACTATGGCTACACCTTC
CDR3: CASSQRSGNYGYTF
D: .
J: TRBJ1-2
V: TRBV3-1/TRBV3-2
size: .

DNA: TGTGCCAGCTCACCACCGAGCGGGGGGAGGTATGGCTACACCTTC
CDR3: CASSPPSGGRYGYTF
D: .
J: TRBJ1-2
V: TRBV18
size: .